This TCR beta chain was identified in a study of OX40 agonist ivuxolimab in advanced cancers. Study summary: The patients got ivuxolimab, which is an agonistic anti-OX40 (CD134) antibody.

The CDR3 has 16 amino acids. Trimming took 1 base from V and 2 from J; bases not matched to a gene: 6. Germline loops: CDR1 MDHEN, CDR2 SYDVKM. In this sample, this clone turned up once. Its antigen is unidentified. Using immunoSEQ multiplex PCR, the repertoire was profiled, and TCRdb retains in-frame clones only, with some absent. The data contain about 100,000 clones, about 89% of them seen just once; the ten biggest clones take up about 0.15%. Study outcomes and limitations: Blood T cells, both CD4+ and CD8+, expanded clonally by week 6 at 0.1 to 3.0 mg/kg.

The clonotype comes from an adult with an advanced solid tumor such as melanoma, head and neck, liver or kidney cancer. The chain combines TRBV28 with TRBJ2-7, with 9 bases matching TRBD2. Sequenced material: CD4+ or CD8+ T cells sorted from blood, taken in a trial of the OX40 agonist ivuxolimab. The CDR3 sequence: CASSLSASGTPYEQYF. The CDR3 DNA is TGTGCCAGCAGTTTATCCGCTAGCGGGACCCCCTACGAGCAGTACTTC.